The 9 T cell receptor beta chains presented below share a single source sample, sequenced in a study of T cell responses to AZD1222 COVID-19 vaccine. Produced via immunoSEQ multiplex PCR; TCRdb's table is partial and in-frame only. The sample shows 95,000 to 100,000 clones, approximately 90% of them seen only once. The specimen was peripheral blood, collected on day 0 of AZD1222 vaccination. These TCRs come from an adult in good health.

The chain is built from TRBV7-2 and TRBJ2-1; D is possibly TRBD2 (5 bases). CDR3 length: 13 amino acids. Trimming took off 2 bases at V and 5 bases at J, with 7 bases between the two ends. Germline loops: CDR1 SGHTA, CDR2 FQGNSA. The CDR3 spells CASSLNSDNEQFF. The DNA of the CDR3 is TGTGCCAGCAGCTTAAATAGCGACAATGAGCAGTTCTTC.

The gene calls are TRBV18 and TRBJ1-1, with 9 bases fitting TRBD1. Germline V gene lookup returns CDR1 KGHSH and CDR2 LQKENI. V lost 4 bases and J lost 2; bases outside the gene matches: 8. This CDR3 has 16 amino acids. The CDR3 sequence is CASSLPQGASNTEAFF. As DNA, the CDR3 is TGTGCCAGCTCACTACCACAGGGGGCCTCTAACACTGAAGCTTTCTTT.

The rearrangement links TRBV2 to TRBJ1-2, with a weak D call TRBD1 (6 bases). Trimming removed 3 bases at V and 4 bases at J, with 15 bases between. CDR1 and CDR2 from the germline V gene are SNHLY and FYNNEI. The CDR3 has 15 amino acids. CDR3 loop: CASSDLYRASYGYTF. In DNA form, the CDR3 reads TGTGCCAGCAGTGACCTTTACAGGGCTAGCTATGGCTACACCTTC.

The chain joins TRBV5-1 to TRBJ1-1; D is undetermined. This CDR3 is built from 15 residues. V was cut by 2 bases and J by 4 bases, with 15 bases left in between. CDR1 SGHRS and CDR2 YFSETQ come from the germline V gene. The CDR3 region has the DNA TGCGCCAGCAGCTTTGCCGGGGAAGGAGGCACTGAAGCTTTCTTT. Its translation: CASSFAGEGGTEAFF.

The chain is built from TRBV28 and TRBJ1-2, with TRBD1 as a possible D gene (5 bases). CDR1 is MDHEN and CDR2 is SYDVKM in the germline V gene. Trimming cost V 7 bases and J 10 bases, with 16 bases left between them. CDR3 length: 12 residues. In DNA, the CDR3 is TGTGCCAGCATTTCGTCGTCGGGGGACTACACCTTC. As protein: CASISSSGDYTF.

The chain has TRBV5-1 and TRBJ1-1; 7 nucleotides match TRBD1. The germline gives CDR1 SGHRS, CDR2 YFSETQ. The junction had 10 bases not matched to a gene; V was cut back by 2 bases and J by 3 bases. This CDR3 contains 16 residues. CDR3 nucleotide sequence: TGCGCCAGCAGCTTCTCAGCCGGACAGGTGGACACTGAAGCTTTCTTT. It is translated as CASSFSAGQVDTEAFF.

Only one count was recorded for this clone. The rearrangement links TRBV5-6 to TRBJ1-2; no reliable D call. Deletions cut 3 bases from V and 0 bases from J, with 15 bases between. Germline CDR1 reads SGHDT; CDR2 reads YYEEEE. The CDR3 extends over 16 amino acids. The CDR3 region is CASSSRWLRTNYGYTF. CDR3 in DNA: TGTGCCAGCAGCTCACGATGGCTTAGAACTAACTATGGCTACACCTTC.

This clone was observed a handful of times. This sequence joins TRBV27 and TRBJ1-5; D remains ambiguous. The CDR3 runs to 17 residues. Germline V gene sequence: CDR1 MNHEY, CDR2 SMNVEV (reference sequence). Trimming left V 5 bases short and J 2 bases short, with 19 bases between. CDR3 bases: TGTGCCAGCAGTCCAGGTACTCCCTGGGCTGGCAATCAGCCCCAGCATTTT. Protein sequence: CASSPGTPWAGNQPQHF.

The V gene is TRBV28, the J gene TRBJ2-7; TRBD1 agrees at 9 bases. The germline CDR1 and CDR2 sequences are MDHEN and SYDVKM. This CDR3 contains 13 residues. V shed 7 bases, J shed 1 base, and the junction held 2 bases outside the gene matches. The CDR3 loop is CASTGTGSYEQYF. The CDR3 DNA sequence: TGTGCCAGCACCGGGACAGGGTCCTACGAGCAGTACTTC.